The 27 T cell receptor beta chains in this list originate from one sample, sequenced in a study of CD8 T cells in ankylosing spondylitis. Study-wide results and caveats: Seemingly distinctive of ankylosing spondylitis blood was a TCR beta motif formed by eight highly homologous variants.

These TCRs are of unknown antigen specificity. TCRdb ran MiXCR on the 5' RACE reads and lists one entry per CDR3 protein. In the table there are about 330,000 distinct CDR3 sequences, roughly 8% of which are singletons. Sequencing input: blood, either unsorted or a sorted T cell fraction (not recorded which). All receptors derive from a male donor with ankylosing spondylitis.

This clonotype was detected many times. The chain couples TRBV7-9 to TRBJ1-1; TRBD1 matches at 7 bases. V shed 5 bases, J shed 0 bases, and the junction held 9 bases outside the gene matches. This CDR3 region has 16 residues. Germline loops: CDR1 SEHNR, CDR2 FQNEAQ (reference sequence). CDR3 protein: CASSESTGTVNTEAFF. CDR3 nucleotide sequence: TGTGCCAGCAGCGAATCTACCGGGACAGTGAACACTGAAGCTTTCTTT.

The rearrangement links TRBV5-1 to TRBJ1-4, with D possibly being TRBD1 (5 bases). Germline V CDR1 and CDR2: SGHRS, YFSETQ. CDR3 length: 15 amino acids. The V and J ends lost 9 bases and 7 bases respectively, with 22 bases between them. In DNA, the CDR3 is TGCGCCACCCAGCCGGAGCCGGGGCTTCGTGAAAAACTGTTTTTT. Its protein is CATQPEPGLREKLFF.

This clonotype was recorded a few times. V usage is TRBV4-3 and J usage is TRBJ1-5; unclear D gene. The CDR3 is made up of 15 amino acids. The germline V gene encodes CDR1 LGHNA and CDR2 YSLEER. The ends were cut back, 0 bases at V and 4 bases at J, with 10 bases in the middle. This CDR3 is CASSQDRGFNQPQHF. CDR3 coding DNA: TGCGCCAGCAGCCAAGATCGAGGATTTAATCAGCCCCAGCATTTT.

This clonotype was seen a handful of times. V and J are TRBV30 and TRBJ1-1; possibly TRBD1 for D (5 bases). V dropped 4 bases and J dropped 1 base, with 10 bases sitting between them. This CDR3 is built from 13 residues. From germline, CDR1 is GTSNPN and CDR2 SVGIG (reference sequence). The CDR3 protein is CAWTLGGNTEAFF. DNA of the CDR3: TGTGCCTGGACATTGGGGGGGAACACTGAAGCTTTCTTT.

In DNA, the CDR3 is TGCGCCAGCTCCACCTCCGGGCTAGCGGGTGAGCAGTTCTTC. It is translated as CASSTSGLAGEQFF. The rearrangement uses TRBV5-1 and TRBJ2-1; 8 positions match TRBD2. Losses at the gene ends were 7 bases for V and 9 bases for J; bases not matched to a gene: 12. The CDR3 consists of 14 residues. Looked up from germline, CDR1 is SGHRS and CDR2 is YFSETQ. The full variable domain, its missing parts supplied by reference TRBV5-1 and TRBJ2-1, is KAGVTQTPRYLIKTRGQQVTLSCSPISGHRSVSWYQQTPGQGLQFLFEYFSETQRNKGNFPGRFSGRQFSNSRSEMNVSTLELGDSALYLCASSTSGLAGEQFFGPGTRLTVL.

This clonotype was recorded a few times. CDR3 in amino acids: CAISEWTGGAGSTGELFF. CDR3 nucleotides: TGTGCCATCAGTGAGTGGACAGGGGGCGCAGGGTCCACCGGGGAGCTGTTTTTT. The chain recombines TRBV10-3 with TRBJ2-2; 11 bases line up with TRBD1. From germline, CDR1 is ENHRY and CDR2 SYGVKD. The CDR3 is 18 amino acids. Trimming at V came to 1 base and at J to 4 bases, leaving 8 bases not matched to a gene.

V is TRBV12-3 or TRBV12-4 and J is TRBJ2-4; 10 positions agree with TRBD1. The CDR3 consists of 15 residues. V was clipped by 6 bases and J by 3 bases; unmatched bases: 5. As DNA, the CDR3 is TGTGCCAGCAGCCTCGGACAGGGGGTCAAAAACATTCAGTACTTC. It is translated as CASSLGQGVKNIQYF.

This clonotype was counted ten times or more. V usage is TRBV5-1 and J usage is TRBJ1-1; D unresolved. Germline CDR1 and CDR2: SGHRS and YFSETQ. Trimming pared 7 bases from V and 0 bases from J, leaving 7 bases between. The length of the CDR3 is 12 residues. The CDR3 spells CASGWVNTEAFF. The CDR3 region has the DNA TGCGCCAGCGGATGGGTGAACACTGAAGCTTTCTTT.

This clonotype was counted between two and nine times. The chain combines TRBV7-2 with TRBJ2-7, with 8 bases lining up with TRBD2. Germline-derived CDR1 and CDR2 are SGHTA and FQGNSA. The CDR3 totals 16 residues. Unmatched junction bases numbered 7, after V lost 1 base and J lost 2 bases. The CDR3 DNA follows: TGTGCCAGCAGCTTAGTGGCCGGGACTAGAACCTACGAGCAGTACTTC. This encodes CASSLVAGTRTYEQYF.

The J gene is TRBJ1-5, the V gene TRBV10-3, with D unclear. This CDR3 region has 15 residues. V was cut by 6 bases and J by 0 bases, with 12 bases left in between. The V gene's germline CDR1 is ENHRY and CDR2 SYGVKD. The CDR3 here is CAIRPGSNSNQPQHF. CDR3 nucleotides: TGTGCCATCAGACCGGGCTCAAATAGCAATCAGCCCCAGCATTTT.

DNA for the CDR3: TGCGCCAGCAGCCTGGACAGTCGAGGCACTGAAGCTTTCTTT. Protein: CASSLDSRGTEAFF. The chain combines TRBV5-1 with TRBJ1-1; TRBD1 might be the D (6 bases). Germline V gene lookup returns CDR1 SGHRS and CDR2 YFSETQ. The germline V and J ends were trimmed by 4 bases and 4 bases, with 14 bases remaining between them. The CDR3 totals 14 residues.

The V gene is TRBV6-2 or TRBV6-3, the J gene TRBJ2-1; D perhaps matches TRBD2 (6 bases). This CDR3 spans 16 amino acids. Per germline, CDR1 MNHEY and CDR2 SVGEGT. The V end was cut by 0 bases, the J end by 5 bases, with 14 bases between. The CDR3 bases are TGTGCCAGCAGTTACTCATCCGCGGGGAAAGACAATGAGCAGTTCTTC. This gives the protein CASSYSSAGKDNEQFF.

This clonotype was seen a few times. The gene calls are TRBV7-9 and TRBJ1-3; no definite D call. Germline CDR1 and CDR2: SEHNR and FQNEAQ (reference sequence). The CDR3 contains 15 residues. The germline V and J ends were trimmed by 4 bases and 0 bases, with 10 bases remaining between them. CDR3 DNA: TGTGCCAGCAGCTACGACACGGACTCTGGAAACACCATATATTTT. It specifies CASSYDTDSGNTIYF.

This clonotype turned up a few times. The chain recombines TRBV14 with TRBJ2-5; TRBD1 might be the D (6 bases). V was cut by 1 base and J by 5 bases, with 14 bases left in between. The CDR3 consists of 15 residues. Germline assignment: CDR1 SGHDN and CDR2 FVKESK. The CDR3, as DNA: TGTGCCAGCAGCCAAGGGACAGCCCCGGTGGAGACCCAGTACTTC. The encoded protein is CASSQGTAPVETQYF.

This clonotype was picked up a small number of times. This CDR3 reads CASSYPAGQAPGQPQHF. CDR3 coding DNA: TGTGCCAGCAGTTACCCGGCGGGACAGGCGCCCGGTCAGCCCCAGCATTTT. The rearrangement links TRBV6-5 to TRBJ1-5, with 8 bases fitting TRBD1. Germline trimming cut 2 bases from V and 6 bases from J; bases unmatched to any gene: 12. The CDR3 covers 17 residues. The germline V gene encodes CDR1 MNHEY and CDR2 SVGAGI.

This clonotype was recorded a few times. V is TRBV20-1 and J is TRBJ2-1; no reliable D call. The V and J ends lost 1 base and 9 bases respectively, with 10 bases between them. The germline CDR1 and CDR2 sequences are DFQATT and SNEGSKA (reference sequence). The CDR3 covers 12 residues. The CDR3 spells CSARAPATEQFF. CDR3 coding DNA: TGCAGTGCTAGAGCTCCTGCTACTGAGCAGTTCTTC.

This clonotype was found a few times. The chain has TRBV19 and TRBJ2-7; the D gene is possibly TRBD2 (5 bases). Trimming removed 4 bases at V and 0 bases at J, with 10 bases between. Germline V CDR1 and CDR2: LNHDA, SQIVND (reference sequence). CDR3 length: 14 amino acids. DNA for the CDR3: TGTGCCAGTAGTAATAGCGCGGGCTCCTACGAGCAGTACTTC. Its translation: CASSNSAGSYEQYF.

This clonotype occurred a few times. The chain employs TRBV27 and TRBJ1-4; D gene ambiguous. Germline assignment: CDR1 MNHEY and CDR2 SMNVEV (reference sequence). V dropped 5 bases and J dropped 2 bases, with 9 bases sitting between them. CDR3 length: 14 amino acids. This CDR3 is CASSGGVTNEKLFF. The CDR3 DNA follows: TGTGCCAGCAGTGGCGGGGTTACTAATGAAAAACTGTTTTTT.

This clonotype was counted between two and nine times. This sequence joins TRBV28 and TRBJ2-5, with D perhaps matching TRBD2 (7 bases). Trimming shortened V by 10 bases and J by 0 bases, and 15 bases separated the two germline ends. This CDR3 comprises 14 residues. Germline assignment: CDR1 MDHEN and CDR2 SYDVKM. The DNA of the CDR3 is TGTGCCATCCGGCGGGGGCTAGACCAAGAGACCCAGTACTTC. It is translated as CAIRRGLDQETQYF.

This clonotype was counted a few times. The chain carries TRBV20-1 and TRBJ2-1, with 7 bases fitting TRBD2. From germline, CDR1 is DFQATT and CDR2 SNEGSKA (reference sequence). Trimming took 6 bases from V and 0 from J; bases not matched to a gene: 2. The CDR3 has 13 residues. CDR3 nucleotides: TGCAGTGCCACTAGCGCCTCCTACAATGAGCAGTTCTTC. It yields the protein CSATSASYNEQFF.

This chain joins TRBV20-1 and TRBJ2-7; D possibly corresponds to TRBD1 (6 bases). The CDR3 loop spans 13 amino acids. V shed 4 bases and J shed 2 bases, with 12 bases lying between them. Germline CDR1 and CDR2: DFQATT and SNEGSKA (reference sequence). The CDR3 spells CSAIGQNTYEQYF. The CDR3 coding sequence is TGCAGTGCTATTGGACAGAATACCTACGAGCAGTACTTC.

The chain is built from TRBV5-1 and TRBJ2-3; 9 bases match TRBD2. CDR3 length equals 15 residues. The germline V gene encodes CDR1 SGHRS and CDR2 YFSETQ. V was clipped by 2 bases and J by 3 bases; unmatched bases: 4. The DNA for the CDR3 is TGCGCCAGCAGCTTTGCGGGAGGGGGGACAGATACGCAGTATTTT. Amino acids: CASSFAGGGTDTQYF.

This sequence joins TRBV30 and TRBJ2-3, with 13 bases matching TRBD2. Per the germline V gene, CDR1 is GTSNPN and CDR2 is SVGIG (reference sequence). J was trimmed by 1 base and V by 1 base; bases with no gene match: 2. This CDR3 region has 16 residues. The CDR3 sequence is CAWSAGLAGGTDTQYF. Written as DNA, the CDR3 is TGTGCCTGGAGTGCTGGACTAGCGGGAGGCACAGATACGCAGTATTTT.

The CDR3 sequence: CASSFTGTSFQQYF. CDR3 nucleotide sequence: TGCGCCAGCAGCTTTACCGGGACTAGTTTTCAGCAGTACTTC. V usage is TRBV5-1 and J usage is TRBJ2-7; the match to TRBD2 covers 8 bases. The CDR3 spans 14 residues. With 2 bases clipped from V and 8 bases from J, the junction kept 9 bases outside the gene matches. Germline CDR1 reads SGHRS; CDR2 reads YFSETQ.

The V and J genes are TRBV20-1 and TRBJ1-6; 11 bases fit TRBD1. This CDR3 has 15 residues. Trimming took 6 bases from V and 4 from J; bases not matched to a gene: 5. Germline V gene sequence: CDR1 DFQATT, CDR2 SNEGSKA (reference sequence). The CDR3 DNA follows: TGCAGTGCCGGCGGGACAGGGGGATATAATTCACCCCTCCACTTT. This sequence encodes CSAGGTGGYNSPLHF.

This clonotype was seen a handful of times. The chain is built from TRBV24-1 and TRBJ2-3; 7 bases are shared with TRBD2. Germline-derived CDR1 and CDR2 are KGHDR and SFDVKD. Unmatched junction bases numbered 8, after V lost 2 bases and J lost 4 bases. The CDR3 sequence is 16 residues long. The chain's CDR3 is CATSDWGRAGADTQYF. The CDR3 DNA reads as TGTGCCACCAGTGATTGGGGCAGGGCGGGGGCAGATACGCAGTATTTT.

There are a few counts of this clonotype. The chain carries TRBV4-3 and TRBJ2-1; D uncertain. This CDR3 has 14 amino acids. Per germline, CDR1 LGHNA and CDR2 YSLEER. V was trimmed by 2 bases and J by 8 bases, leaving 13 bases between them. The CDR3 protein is CASSQMVNIHEQFF. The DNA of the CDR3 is TGCGCCAGCAGCCAAATGGTCAATATCCATGAGCAGTTCTTC.